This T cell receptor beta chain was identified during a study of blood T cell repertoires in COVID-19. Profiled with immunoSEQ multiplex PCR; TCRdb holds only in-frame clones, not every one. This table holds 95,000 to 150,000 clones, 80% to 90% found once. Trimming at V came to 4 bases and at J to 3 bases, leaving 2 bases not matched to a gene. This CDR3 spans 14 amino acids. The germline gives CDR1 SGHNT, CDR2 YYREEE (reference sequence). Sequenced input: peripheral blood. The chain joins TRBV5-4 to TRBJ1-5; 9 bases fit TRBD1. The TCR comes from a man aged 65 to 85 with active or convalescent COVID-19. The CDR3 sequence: CASSRDRDNQPQHF. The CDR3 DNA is TGTGCCAGCAGCCGGGACAGGGACAATCAGCCCCAGCATTTT. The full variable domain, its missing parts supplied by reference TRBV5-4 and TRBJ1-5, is ETGVTQSPTHLIKTRGQQVTLRCSSQSGHNTVSWYQQALGQGPQFIFQYYREEENGRGNFPPRFSGLQFPNYSSELNVNALELDDSALYLCASSRDRDNQPQHFGDGTRLSIL.